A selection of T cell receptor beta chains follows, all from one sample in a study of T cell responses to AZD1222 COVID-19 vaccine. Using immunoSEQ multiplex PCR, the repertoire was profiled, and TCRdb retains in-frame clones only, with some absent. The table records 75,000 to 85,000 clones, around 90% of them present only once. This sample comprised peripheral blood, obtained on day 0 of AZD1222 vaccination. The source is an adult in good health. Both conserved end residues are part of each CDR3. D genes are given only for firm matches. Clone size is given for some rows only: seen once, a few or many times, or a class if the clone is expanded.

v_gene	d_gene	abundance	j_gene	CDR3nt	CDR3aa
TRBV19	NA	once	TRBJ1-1	TGTGCCAGTAGCCCCGACAGAGAGAACACTGAAGCTTTCTTT	CASSPDRENTEAFF
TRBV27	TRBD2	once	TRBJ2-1	TGTGCCAGGCCTAGCGGGCCAAGCTCCTACAATGAGCAGTTCTTC	CARPSGPSSYNEQFF
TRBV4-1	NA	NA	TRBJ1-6	TGCGCCAGCAGCCAAGCGGACATGGGGTTTACGGTCGGGGCCCTCCACTTT	CASSQADMGFTVGALHF
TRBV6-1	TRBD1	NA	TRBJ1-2	TGTGCCAGCAGTGAAGGGGCTGGACAGGCCAACTATGGCTACACCTTC	CASSEGAGQANYGYTF
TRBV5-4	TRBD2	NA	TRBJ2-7	TGTGCCAGCAGCTCCCGACTAGCGGGGTTAGACGAGCAGTACTTC	CASSSRLAGLDEQYF
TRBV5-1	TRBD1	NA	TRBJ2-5	TGCGCCAGCAGCTTGGGGGACAGGGGAGAGACCCAGTACTTC	CASSLGDRGETQYF
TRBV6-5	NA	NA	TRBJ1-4	TGTGCCAGCAGTTACTCTGGGGGCCGGTGGGAAAAACTGTTTTTT	CASSYSGGRWEKLFF
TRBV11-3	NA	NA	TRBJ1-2	TGTGCCAGCAGCTTTGGTGGGGGCGTTGGCTACACCTTC	CASSFGGGVGYTF
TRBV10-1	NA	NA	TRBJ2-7	TGCGCCAGCAGCTACAGCTCCTACGAGCAGTACTTC	CASSYSSYEQYF
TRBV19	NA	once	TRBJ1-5	TGTGCCAGTAGTATTGAACCGGACGCTAATCAGCCCCAGCATTTT	CASSIEPDANQPQHF
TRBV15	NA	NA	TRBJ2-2	TGTGCCACCAGCAGAGATCGATCGGGATGGGCAGGGGAGCACACCGGGGAGCTGTTTTTT	CATSRDRSGWAGEHTGELFF
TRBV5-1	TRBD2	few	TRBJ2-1	TGCGCCAGCAGCTTAGCGGGGGCCCCCTACAATGAGCAGTTCTTC	CASSLAGAPYNEQFF
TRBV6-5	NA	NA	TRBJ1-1	TGTGCCGGAACTCAAGGGAGGAACACTGAAGCTTTCTTT	CAGTQGRNTEAFF
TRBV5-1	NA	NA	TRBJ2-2	TGCGCCAGCAGCTTGGGTAGTTTGGACACCGGGGAGCTGTTTTTT	CASSLGSLDTGELFF
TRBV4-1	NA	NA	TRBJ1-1	TGCGCCAGCAGCCCCGGTGCGTTTTCCCGTTTTCGTGTGAACACTGAAGCTTTCTTT	CASSPGAFSRFRVNTEAFF
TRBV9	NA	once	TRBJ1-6	TGTGCCAGCAGCGTAGTGGGGGAGAATAATTCACCCCTCCACTTT	CASSVVGENNSPLHF
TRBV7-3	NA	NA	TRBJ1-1	TGTGCCAGCAGCTTCACCAGGACGGACACTGAAGCTTTCTTT	CASSFTRTDTEAFF
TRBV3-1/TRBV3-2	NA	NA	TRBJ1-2	TGTGCCAGCAGCCAATTTGAGGGTGGCTACACCTTC	CASSQFEGGYTF
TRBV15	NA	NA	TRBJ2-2	TGTGCCACCAGTGGTCTATCTACGAGCCCCCGGGAGCTGTTTTTT	CATSGLSTSPRELFF
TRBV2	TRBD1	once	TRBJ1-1	TGTGCCAGCACGCAGGCGCGGACAGGGTACACTGAAGCTTTCTTT	CASTQARTGYTEAFF
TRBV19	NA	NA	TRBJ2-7	TGTGCCTGCAGTCTAAGCAGGACGCTCGCGTACGAGCAGTACTTC	CACSLSRTLAYEQYF
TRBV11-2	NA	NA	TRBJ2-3	TGTGCCAGCAGAGGCACAGATACGCAGTATTTT	CASRGTDTQYF
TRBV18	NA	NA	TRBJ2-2	TGTGCCAGCTCACCACAAAACACCGGGGAGCTGTTTTTT	CASSPQNTGELFF
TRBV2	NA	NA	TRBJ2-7	TGTGCCAGCAGTGAAGGGATAGGACCCGACGAGCAGTACTTC	CASSEGIGPDEQYF
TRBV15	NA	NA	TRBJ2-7	TGTGCCACCAGCAGAGATAGACAGCACTACGAGCAGTACTTC	CATSRDRQHYEQYF
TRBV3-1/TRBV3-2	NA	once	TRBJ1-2	TGTGCCAGCAGCCCGGGCCAGTCTTCAGGGGTCTATGGCTACACCTTC	CASSPGQSSGVYGYTF
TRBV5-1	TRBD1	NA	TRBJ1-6	TGCGCCAGCAGCCTGAACCCCGGACAGGGGAATTCACCCCTCCACTTT	CASSLNPGQGNSPLHF
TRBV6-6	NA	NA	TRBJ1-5	TGTGCCAGCAGTTACTCCGACGGGAACTATCAGCCCCAGCATTTT	CASSYSDGNYQPQHF
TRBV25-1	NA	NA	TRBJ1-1	TGTGCCAGCAAGGACGGGCAATCCCACGACGCTGAAGCTTTCTTT	CASKDGQSHDAEAFF
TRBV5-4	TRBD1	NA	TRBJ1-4	TGTGCCAGCAGCTTGGAATTAGGGACAGCTGAAAAACTGTTTTTT	CASSLELGTAEKLFF
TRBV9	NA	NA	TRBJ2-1	TGTGCCAGCAGCGTGAGGGCAGACAATGAGCAGTTCTTC	CASSVRADNEQFF
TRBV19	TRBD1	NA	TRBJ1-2	TGTGCCAGTAGTATAGCCCAGACAGGGGGCGGCTACACCTTC	CASSIAQTGGGYTF
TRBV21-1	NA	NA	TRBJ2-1	TGTGCCAGCAGCAAAGCGCCGACAGTACACTACAATGAGCAGTTCTTC	CASSKAPTVHYNEQFF
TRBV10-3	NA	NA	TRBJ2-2	TGTGCCATCAGTGAGTCGGGGAGGGGGACAGACACCGGGGAGCTGTTTTTT	CAISESGRGTDTGELFF
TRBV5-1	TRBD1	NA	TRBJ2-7	TGCGCCAGCAGCTCCGGGACAGGGAGCTCCTACGAGCAGTACTTC	CASSSGTGSSYEQYF
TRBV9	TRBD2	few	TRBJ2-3	TGTGCCAGCAGCGGAGGTCCCGGCGGGAGTAGGTCAGATACGCAGTATTTT	CASSGGPGGSRSDTQYF
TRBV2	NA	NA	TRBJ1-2	TGTGCCAGCACCCTTGAGGATGGCTACACCTTC	CASTLEDGYTF
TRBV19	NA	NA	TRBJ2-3	TGTGCCAGTAGTTTACCATTCGGGTCCGTCGCAGATACGCAGTATTTT	CASSLPFGSVADTQYF
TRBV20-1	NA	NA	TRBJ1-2	TGCAGTGCTTCACCTAACTATGGCTACACCTTC	CSASPNYGYTF
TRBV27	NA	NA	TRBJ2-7	TGTGCCAGCAGGGAAGGCCTCTCCTACGAGCAGTACTTC	CASREGLSYEQYF
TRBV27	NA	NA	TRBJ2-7	TGTGCCAGCAGACAGGTCCCCTACGAGCAGTACTTC	CASRQVPYEQYF
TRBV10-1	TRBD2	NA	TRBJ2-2	TGCGCCAGCAGTGAGGAATGGGGACTAGCGGGAAGCACCGGGGAGCTGTTTTTT	CASSEEWGLAGSTGELFF
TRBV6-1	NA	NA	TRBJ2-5	TGTGCCAGCAGTGAAGCAAGGGAAGAGACCCAGTACTTC	CASSEAREETQYF
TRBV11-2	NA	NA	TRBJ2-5	TGTGCCAGCAGCTTTGGGGGAGACGAGACCCAGTACTTC	CASSFGGDETQYF
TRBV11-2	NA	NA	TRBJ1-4	TGTGCCAGCAGCTCTGGGACATCGAATGAAAAACTGTTTTTT	CASSSGTSNEKLFF
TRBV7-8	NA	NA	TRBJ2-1	TGTGCCAGCAGCCCGGTGGGGTGGGCGTCCTCCTACAATGAGCAGTTCTTC	CASSPVGWASSYNEQFF
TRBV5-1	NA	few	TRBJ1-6	TGCGCCAGCCAAACAGGGACGGGGAATTCACCCCTCCACTTT	CASQTGTGNSPLHF